The entry below gives a single T cell receptor beta chain sequence along with its context. Antigen specificity is unknown. The sample is drawn from a study of T cell responses to AZD1222 COVID-19 vaccine. Notes on the study in general: Spike was spanned by vaccine-associated CD4 TCRs, with dominance at 160-218 and 743-854. Increased Spike-specific TCR breadth and depth were observed after two AZD1222 doses. Donors were chiefly white British, with a greater number of females, and clonal diversity was perhaps underestimated.

Assay used: immunoSEQ multiplex PCR; TCRdb lists only in-frame clones, some missing. The sample has 96,000 or so clones, almost 90% seen once; the top ten hold about 25%. Germline CDR1 and CDR2: SEHNR and FQNEAQ (reference sequence). V lost 4 bases, J lost 7 bases, and 7 bases lay in between. The CDR3 is made up of 12 amino acids. The rearrangement joins TRBV7-9 to TRBJ1-4; D gene unclear. The input for sequencing was peripheral blood, taken on day 0 of AZD1222 vaccination. The sequence came from an adult in good health. The CDR3 reads CASSYLSEKLFF. In nucleotides, the CDR3 is TGTGCCAGCAGCTATCTTTCTGAAAAACTGTTTTTT. Looking up the rest from reference TRBV7-9 and TRBJ1-4 gives the full variable domain: DTGVSQNPRHKITKRGQNVTFRCDPISEHNRLYWYRQTLGQGPEFLTYFQNEAQLEKSRLLSDRFSAERPKGSFSTLEIQRTEQGDSAMYLCASSYLSEKLFFGSGTQLSVL.